The present T cell receptor (beta chain) was sequenced within a study of cytomegalovirus exposure and HLA in healthy donors. This clone appeared a few times. Its target is unknown. The sample carries other DNA sequences with the same CDR3. Study results and caveats: Presence/absence analyses took donor sequencing depth as roughly uniform. A later analysis associated 15,000 or so TCR beta sequences with HLA alleles at a 0.05 false discovery rate.

The CDR3 runs to 11 residues. CDR1 and CDR2 from the germline V gene are GTSNPN and SVGIG (reference sequence). Trimming removed 2 bases at V and 6 bases at J, with 5 bases between. The PCR ran on 60 Vbeta and 13 Jbeta primers. As originally analysed: Tens of millions of unique TCR beta chains, roughly 11 million shared, were counted in a later analysis. Assay: immunoSEQ multiplex PCR; the TCRdb copy retains only in-frame clones and omits some. Clone size and V and J calls were adopted from that table, with D and trimming inferred from the DNA. The sample lists 110,000 or so clones, over 65% occurring once.

This chain uses TRBV30 with TRBJ1-5; the D gene is possibly TRBD1 (5 bases). Material: PBMCs. The sequence derives from a woman aged 18-29 years in good health and CMV-seronegative. The CDR3 sequence: CAWSTGQPQHF. CDR3 nucleotide sequence: TGTGCCTGGAGTACAGGTCAGCCCCAGCATTTT. Complete variable domain (other parts from reference TRBV30 and TRBJ1-5): SQTIHQWPATLVQPVGSPLSLECTVEGTSNPNLYWYRQAAGRGLQLLFYSVGIGQISSEVPQNLSASRPQDRQFILSSKKLLLSDSGFYLCAWSTGQPQHFGDGTRLSIL.